The clone carrying this T cell receptor (beta chain) showed up just once. Its antigen remains unidentified. Noted time point: week 5, during vaccination. Vaccine doses each comprised 300 ug of mutant IDH1 20-mer peptide, with topical imiquimod. This sample is part of a study of a mutant IDH1 vaccine in newly diagnosed glioma. For the study at large: Therapy received beforehand was radiotherapy, temozolomide, or both, with most patients given both.

Germline V gives CDR1 MDHEN, CDR2 SYDVKM. The ends lost 6 bases at V and 6 bases at J; junction bases unmatched: 12. This CDR3 is built from 17 residues. TCRdb's table, derived via immunoSEQ multiplex PCR, lists solely in-frame clones and lacks some. The sample lists some 35,000 clones, about four fifths occurring once. The sample consisted of PBMCs, taken from a glioma patient whose treatment included an IDH1 peptide vaccine. V usage is TRBV28 and J usage is TRBJ2-5; TRBD2 agrees at 14 bases. This sequence originates from a man aged 50-59 years with glioma. The DNA of the CDR3 is TGTGCCAGCAGGGGGCCCGGACTAGCGGGAGGAGGAAAGACCCAGTACTTC. It is translated as CASRGPGLAGGGKTQYF. Drawing the rest from reference TRBV28 and TRBJ2-5, the complete variable domain is DVKVTQSSRYLVKRTGEKVFLECVQDMDHENMFWYRQDPGLGLRLIYFSYDVKMKEKGDIPEGYSVSREKKERFSLILESASTNQTSMYLCASRGPGLAGGGKTQYFGPGTRLLVL.